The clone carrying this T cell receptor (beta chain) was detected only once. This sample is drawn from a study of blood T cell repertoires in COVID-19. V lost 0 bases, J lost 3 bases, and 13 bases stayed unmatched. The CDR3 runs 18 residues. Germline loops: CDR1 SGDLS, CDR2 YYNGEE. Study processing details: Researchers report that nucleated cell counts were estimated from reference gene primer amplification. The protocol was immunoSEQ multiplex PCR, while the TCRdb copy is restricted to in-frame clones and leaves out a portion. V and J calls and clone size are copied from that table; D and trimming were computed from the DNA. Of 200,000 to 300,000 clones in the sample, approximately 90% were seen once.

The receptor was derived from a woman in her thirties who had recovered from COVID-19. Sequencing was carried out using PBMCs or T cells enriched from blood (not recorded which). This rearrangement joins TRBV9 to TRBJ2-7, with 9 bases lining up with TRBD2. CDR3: CASSVDVSGSARFYEQYF. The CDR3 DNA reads TGTGCCAGCAGCGTAGATGTTAGCGGGAGTGCAAGGTTCTACGAGCAGTACTTC.